This T cell receptor beta chain was captured by sequencing in a study of shared clonotypes between healthy human individuals. Background on the study: CD8 memory received one plate per donor, CD8 naive two, CD4 memory three and CD4 naive three. Study-wide points: Only blood was sampled; tissue repertoires likely differ.

As concerns this clone: Its antigen is not known.

Method: immunoSEQ multiplex PCR; TCRdb's copy keeps in-frame clones and lacks some. The sample contains more than 2 million clones, about 95% of which appear only once. Naive CD8 cells were CD45RO-negative, positively selected for CCR7, excluding terminally differentiated effector memory CD45RA+ cells. Donors, healthy HIV-negative adults, lacked recent acute infections or vaccinations. V was trimmed by 0 bases and J by 6 bases, leaving 9 bases between them. The germline CDR1 and CDR2 sequences are MNHEY and SVGAGI. CDR3 size: 13 residues. This clonotype originated in a man aged 18 to 29 in good health. The sample was naive CD8+ T cells sorted from blood. The J gene is TRBJ2-7, the V gene TRBV6-5, with a possible D match to TRBD2 (6 bases). The CDR3 reads CASSYSAGSEQYF. CDR3 DNA sequence: TGTGCCAGCAGTTACTCGGCGGGGTCCGAGCAGTACTTC.